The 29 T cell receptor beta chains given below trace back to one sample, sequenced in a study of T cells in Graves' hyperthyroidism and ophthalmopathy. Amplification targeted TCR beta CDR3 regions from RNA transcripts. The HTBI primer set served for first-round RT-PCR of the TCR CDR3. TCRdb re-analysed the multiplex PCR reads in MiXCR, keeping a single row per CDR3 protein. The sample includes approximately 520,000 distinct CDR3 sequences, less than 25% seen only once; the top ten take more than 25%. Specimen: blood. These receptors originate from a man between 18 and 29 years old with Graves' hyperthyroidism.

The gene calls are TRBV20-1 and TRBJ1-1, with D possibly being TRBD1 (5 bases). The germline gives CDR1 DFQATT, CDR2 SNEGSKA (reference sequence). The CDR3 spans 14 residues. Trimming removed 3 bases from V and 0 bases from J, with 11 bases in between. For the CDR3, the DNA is TGCAGTGCTAGCACCGGGGGAATGAACACTGAAGCTTTCTTT. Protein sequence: CSASTGGMNTEAFF.

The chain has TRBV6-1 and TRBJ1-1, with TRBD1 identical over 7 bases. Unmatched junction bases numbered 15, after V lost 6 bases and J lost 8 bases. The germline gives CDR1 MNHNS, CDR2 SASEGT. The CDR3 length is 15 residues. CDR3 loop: CASRLTGSSFAEAFF. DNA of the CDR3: TGTGCCAGCAGATTGACAGGGTCTTCTTTCGCCGAAGCTTTCTTT.

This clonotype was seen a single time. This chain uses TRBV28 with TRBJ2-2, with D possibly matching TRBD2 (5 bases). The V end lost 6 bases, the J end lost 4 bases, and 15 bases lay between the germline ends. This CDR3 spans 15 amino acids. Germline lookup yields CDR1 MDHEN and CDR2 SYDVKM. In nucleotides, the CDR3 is TGTGCCAGCAGATCCCTAGAGCGGAGCACCGGGGAGCTGTTTTTT. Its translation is CASRSLERSTGELFF.

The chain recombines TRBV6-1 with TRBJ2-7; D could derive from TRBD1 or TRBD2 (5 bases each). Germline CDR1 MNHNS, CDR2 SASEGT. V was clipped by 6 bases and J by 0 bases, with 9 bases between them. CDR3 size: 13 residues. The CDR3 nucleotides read TGTGCCAGCAGGGGGACCTACTCCTACGAGCAGTACTTC. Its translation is CASRGTYSYEQYF.

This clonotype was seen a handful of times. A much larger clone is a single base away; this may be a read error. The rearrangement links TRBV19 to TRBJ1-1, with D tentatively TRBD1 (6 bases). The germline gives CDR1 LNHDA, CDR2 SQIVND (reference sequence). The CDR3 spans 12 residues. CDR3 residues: CASSSPGAETFF. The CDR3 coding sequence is TGTGCCAGTAGTTCTCCGGGGGCTGAAACTTTCTTT.

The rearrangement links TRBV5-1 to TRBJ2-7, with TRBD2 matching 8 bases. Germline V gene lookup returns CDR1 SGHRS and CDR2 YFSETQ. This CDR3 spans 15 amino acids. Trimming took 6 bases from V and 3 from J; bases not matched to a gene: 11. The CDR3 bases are TGCGCCAGCATCACCTCGGGAGGGACTCTCTACGAGCAGTACTTC. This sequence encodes CASITSGGTLYEQYF.

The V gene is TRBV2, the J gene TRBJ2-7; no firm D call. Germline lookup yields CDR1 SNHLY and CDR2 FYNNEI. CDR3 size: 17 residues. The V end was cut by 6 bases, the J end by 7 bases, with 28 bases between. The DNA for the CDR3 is TGTGCCAGCAGGCGCAACCTTCCTCTTCGGACCATTCGTGAGCAGTACTTC. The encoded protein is CASRRNLPLRTIREQYF.

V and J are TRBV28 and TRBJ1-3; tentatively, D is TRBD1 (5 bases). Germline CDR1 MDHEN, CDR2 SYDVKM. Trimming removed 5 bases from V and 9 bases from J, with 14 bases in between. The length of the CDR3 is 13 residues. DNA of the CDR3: TGTGCCAGCAGTGGACCTCCGGGGGGCACCATATATTTT. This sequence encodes CASSGPPGGTIYF.

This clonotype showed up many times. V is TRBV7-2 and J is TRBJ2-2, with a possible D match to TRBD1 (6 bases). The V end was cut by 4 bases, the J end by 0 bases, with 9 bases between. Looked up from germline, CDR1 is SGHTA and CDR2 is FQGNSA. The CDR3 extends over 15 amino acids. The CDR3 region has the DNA TGTGCCAGCAGCTCCGGGACAACGAACACCGGGGAGCTGTTTTTT. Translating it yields CASSSGTTNTGELFF.

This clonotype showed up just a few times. The CDR3 region is CASSYGQSPQHF. CDR3 nucleotide sequence: TGTGCCAGCAGTTATGGACAGAGTCCCCAGCATTTT. This chain uses TRBV28 with TRBJ1-5; possibly TRBD1 for D (6 bases). The CDR3 length is 12 residues. V dropped 4 bases and J dropped 10 bases, with 11 bases sitting between them. CDR1 and CDR2 (germline): MDHEN, SYDVKM.

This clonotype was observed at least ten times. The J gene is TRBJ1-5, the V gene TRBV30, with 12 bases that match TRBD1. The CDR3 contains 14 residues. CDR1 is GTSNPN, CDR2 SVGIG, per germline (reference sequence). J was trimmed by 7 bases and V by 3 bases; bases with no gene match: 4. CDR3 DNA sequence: TGTGCCTGGAGCGGGACAGGGGGCTACCAGCCCCAGCATTTT. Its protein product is CAWSGTGGYQPQHF.

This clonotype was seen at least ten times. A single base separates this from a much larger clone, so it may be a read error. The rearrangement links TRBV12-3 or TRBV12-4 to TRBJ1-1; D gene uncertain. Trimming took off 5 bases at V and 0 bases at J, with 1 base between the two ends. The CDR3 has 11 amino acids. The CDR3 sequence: CASSMNTEAFF. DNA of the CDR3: TGTGCCAGCAGTATGAACACTGAAGCTTTCTTT.

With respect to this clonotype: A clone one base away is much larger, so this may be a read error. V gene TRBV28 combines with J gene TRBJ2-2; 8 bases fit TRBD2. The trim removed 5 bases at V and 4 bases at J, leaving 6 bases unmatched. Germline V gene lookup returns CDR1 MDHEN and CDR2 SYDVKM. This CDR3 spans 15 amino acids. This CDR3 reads CASSGTRGGTGELFF. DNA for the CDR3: TGTGCCAGCAGTGGGACTAGAGGGGGCACCGGGGAGCTGTTTTTT.

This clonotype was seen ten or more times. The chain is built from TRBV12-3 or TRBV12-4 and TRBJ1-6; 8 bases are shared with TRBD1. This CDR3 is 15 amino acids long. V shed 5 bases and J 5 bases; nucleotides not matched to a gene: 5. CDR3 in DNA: TGTGCCAGCAGTCTTGAGACAGGGGATAATTCACCCCTCCACTTT. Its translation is CASSLETGDNSPLHF.

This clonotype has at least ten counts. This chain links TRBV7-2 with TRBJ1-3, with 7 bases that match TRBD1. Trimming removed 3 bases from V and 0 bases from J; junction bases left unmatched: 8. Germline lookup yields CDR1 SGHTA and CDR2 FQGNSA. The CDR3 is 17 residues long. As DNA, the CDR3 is TGTGCCAGCAGCTTCGCTTTGGACAGGCGCTCTGGAAACACCATATATTTT. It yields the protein CASSFALDRRSGNTIYF.

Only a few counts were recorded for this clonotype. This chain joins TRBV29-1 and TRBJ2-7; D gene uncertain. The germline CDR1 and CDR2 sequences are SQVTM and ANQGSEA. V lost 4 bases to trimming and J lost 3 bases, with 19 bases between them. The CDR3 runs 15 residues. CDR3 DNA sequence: TGCAGCGTTGGTCGGGCAGAAAGTATGCTCTACGAGCAGTACTTC. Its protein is CSVGRAESMLYEQYF.

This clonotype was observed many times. In nucleotides, the CDR3 is TGCAGTGCTAGATCCCCGAGCTCCTACGAGCAGTACTTC. Amino acid sequence: CSARSPSSYEQYF. The chain joins TRBV20-1 to TRBJ2-7; D unresolved. V lost 2 bases to trimming and J lost 0 bases, with 8 bases between them. Germline-derived CDR1 and CDR2 are DFQATT and SNEGSKA (reference sequence). The CDR3 consists of 13 residues.

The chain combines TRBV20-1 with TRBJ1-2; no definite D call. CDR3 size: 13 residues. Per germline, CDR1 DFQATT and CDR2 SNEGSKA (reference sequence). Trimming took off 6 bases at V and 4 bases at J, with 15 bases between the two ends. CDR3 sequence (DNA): TGCAGTGCACCCCGGACGGTACTCTATGGCTACACCTTC. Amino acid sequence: CSAPRTVLYGYTF.

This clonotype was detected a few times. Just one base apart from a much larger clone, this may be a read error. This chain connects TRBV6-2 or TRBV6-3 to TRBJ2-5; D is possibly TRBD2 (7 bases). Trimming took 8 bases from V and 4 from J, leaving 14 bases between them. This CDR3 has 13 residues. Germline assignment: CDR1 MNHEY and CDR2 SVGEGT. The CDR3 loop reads CASARGARETQYF. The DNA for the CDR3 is TGTGCCAGCGCCCGGGGGGCCCGAGAGACCCAGTACTTC.

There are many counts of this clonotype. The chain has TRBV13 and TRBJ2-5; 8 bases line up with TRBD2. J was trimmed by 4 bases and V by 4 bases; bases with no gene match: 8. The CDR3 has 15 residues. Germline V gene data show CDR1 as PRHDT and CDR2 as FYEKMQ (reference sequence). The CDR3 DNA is TGTGCCAGCAGCTCCCGGGGGGGCCTGTCAGAGACCCAGTACTTC. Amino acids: CASSSRGGLSETQYF.

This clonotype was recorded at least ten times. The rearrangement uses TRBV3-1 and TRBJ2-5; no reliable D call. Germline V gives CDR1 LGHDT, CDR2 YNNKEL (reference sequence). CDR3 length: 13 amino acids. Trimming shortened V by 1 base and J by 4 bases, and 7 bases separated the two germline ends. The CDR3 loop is CASSQVESETQYF. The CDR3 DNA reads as TGTGCCAGCAGCCAAGTTGAGTCAGAGACCCAGTACTTC.

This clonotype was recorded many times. CDR3 residues: CASSLSPSNTIYF. CDR3 in DNA: TGTGCCAGCAGTTTGAGTCCTTCAAACACCATATATTTT. V and J are TRBV28 and TRBJ1-3; D gene unclear. Germline V lookup: CDR1 MDHEN, CDR2 SYDVKM. The V end lost 3 bases, the J end lost 6 bases, and 9 bases lay between the germline ends. This CDR3 has 13 amino acids.

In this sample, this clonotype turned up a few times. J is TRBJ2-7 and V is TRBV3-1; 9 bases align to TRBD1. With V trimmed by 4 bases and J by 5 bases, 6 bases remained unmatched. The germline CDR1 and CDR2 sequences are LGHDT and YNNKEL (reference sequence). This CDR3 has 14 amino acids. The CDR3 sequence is CASSRGTGYNEQYF. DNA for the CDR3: TGTGCCAGCAGCCGCGGGACAGGGTACAACGAGCAGTACTTC.

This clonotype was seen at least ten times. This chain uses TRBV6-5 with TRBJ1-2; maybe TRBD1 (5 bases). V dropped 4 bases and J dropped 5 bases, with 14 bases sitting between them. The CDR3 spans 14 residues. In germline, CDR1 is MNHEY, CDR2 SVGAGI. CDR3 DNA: TGTGCCAGCAGTTCCCCGACAGACTTTTATGGCTACACCTTC. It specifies CASSSPTDFYGYTF.

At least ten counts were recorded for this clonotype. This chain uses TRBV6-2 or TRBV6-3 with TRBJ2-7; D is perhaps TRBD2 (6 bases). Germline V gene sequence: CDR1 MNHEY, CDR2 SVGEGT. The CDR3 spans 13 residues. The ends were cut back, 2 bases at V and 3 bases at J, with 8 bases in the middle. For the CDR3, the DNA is TGTGCCAGCAGTTACCGGGAGTTCTACGAGCAGTACTTC. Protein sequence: CASSYREFYEQYF.

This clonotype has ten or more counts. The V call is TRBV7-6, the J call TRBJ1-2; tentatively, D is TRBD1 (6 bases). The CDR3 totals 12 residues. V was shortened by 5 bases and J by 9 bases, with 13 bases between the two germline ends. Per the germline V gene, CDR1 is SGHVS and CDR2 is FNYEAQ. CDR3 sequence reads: CASSPAGASYTF. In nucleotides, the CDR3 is TGTGCCAGCAGCCCGGCAGGGGCCAGCTACACCTTC.

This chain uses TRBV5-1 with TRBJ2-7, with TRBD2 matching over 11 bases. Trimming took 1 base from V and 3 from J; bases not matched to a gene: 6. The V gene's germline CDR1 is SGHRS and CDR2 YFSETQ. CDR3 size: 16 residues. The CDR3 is CASSLTSSGGFYEQYF. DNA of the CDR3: TGCGCCAGCAGCTTGACGTCTAGCGGGGGGTTCTACGAGCAGTACTTC.

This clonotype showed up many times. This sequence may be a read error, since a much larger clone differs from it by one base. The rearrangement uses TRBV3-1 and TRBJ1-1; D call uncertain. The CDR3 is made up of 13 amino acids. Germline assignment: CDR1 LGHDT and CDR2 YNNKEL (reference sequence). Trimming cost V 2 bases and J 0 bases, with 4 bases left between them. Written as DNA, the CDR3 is TGTGCCAGCAGCCAACAGATGAACACTGAAGCTTTCTTT. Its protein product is CASSQQMNTEAFF.

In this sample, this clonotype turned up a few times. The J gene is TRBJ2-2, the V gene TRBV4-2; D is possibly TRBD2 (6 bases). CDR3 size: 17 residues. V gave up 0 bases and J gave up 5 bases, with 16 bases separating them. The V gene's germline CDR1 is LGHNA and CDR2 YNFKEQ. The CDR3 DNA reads TGTGCCAGCAGCCAAGATCTAATTCTAGCGAGTACCGGGGAGCTGTTTTTT. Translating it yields CASSQDLILASTGELFF.